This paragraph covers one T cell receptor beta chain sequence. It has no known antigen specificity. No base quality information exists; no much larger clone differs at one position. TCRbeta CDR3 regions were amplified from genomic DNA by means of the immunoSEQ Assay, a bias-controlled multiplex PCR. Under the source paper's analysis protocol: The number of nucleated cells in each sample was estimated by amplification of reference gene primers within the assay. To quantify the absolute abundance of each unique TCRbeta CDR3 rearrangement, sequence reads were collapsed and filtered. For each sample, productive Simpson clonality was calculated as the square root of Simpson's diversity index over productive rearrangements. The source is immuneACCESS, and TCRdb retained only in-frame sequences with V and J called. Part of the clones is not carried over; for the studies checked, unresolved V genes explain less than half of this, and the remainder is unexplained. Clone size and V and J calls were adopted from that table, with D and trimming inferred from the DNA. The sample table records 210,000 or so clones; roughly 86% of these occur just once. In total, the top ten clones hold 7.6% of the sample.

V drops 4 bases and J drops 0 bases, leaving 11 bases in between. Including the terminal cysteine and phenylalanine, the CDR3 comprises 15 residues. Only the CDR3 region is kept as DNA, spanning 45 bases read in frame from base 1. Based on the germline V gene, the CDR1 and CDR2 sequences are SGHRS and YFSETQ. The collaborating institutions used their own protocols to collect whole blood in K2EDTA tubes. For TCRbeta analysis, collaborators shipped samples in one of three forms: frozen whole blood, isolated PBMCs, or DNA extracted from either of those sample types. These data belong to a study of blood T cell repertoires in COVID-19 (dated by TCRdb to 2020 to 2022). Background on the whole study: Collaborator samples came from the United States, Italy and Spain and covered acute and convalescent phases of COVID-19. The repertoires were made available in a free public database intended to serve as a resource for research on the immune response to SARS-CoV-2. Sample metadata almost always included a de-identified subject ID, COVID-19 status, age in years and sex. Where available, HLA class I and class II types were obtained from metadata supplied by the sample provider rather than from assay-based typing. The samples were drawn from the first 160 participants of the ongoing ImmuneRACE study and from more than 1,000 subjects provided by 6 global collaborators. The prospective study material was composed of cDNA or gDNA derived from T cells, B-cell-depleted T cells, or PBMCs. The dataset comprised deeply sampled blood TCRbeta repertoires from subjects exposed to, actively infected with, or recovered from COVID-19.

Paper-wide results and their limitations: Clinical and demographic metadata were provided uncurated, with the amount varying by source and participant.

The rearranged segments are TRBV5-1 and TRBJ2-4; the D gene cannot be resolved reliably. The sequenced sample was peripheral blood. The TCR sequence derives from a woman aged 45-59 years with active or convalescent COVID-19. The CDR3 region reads CASSPLTGAKNIQYF. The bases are TGCGCCAGCAGCCCGCTTACGGGAGCCAAAAACATTCAGTACTTC.